The 30 T cell receptor beta chains below come from one sample, sequenced in a study of shared clonotypes between healthy human individuals (dated by TCRdb to about 2020). CD8 naive samples were obtained by positive selection for CCR7 among CD45RO-negative cells, yielding a CD45RA+CCR7+ population from which TemRA cells were excluded. Library construction relied on the immunoSEQ multiplex PCR assay. Sourced from immuneACCESS, this table was stored by TCRdb with only in-frame sequences that have V and J called. A share of the clones is absent; for the studies checked, an unresolved V gene accounts for under half, and the remainder has no known explanation. The sample data list around 2.1 million clones, and about 92% of these were observed just once. The top ten constitute over 1.5% of the sample. The sequenced sample was naive CD8+ T cells from PBMCs. The cell subset or site label, read with the paper, signifies: CD45RA+CCR7+. The receptors come from a man aged 18 to 35 in good health. Some clones in this sample may be carry-over from other donors' samples.

In its sample, this clone was seen once. The CDR3 DNA reads as TGTGCCAGCAGTCCCACCCCCGACCCTCTGAGCACAGATACGCAGTATTTT. Translating gives CASSPTPDPLSTDTQYF. The rearrangement uses TRBV27 and TRBJ2-3; D uncertain. V lost 5 bases and J 0 bases, leaving 18 bases between the germline ends. The germline gives CDR1 MNHEY, CDR2 SMNVEV (reference sequence). This CDR3 spans 17 amino acids.

This clone was seen just once. The chain employs TRBV4-1 and TRBJ2-1; D unclear. There are 12 residues in the CDR3. The germline V gene has CDR1 MGHRA and CDR2 YSYEKL. Deletions cut 0 bases from V and 5 bases from J, with 2 bases between. CDR3 sequence reads: CASSQENNEQFF. DNA of the CDR3: TGCGCCAGCAGCCAAGAAAACAATGAGCAGTTCTTC.

This sequence joins TRBV7-8 and TRBJ2-4; 11 bases align to TRBD2. V lost 4 bases, J lost 8 bases, and 7 bases stayed unmatched. The CDR3 spans 15 residues. Germline assignment: CDR1 SGHVS and CDR2 FQNEAQ. The CDR3 here is CASSSEGGLADIQYF. CDR3 nucleotides: TGTGCCAGCAGCTCCGAGGGGGGACTAGCGGACATTCAGTACTTC.

This clone has more than one count but fewer than ten. The same CDR3 is also encoded by other DNA sequences in this sample. The chain employs TRBV9 and TRBJ2-7; 10 bases match TRBD1. There are 14 residues in the CDR3. Germline CDR1 is SGDLS and CDR2 is YYNGEE. V shed 3 bases, J shed 3 bases, and the junction held 3 bases outside the gene matches. CDR3 bases: TGTGCCAGCAGCGCCCGGGACAGGGGCTACGAGCAGTACTTC. Translated, it gives CASSARDRGYEQYF.

The chain employs TRBV27 and TRBJ2-1; D may be TRBD2 (5 bases). This CDR3 spans 13 amino acids. Germline loops: CDR1 MNHEY, CDR2 SMNVEV (reference sequence). Trimming pared 3 bases from V and 9 bases from J, leaving 12 bases between. The CDR3 reads CASSLGPGIEQFF. CDR3 nucleotides: TGTGCCAGCAGTTTGGGTCCGGGGATTGAGCAGTTCTTC.

This CDR3 is CASSQHRFAETASPTNEKLFF. CDR3 DNA sequence: TGCGCCAGCAGCCAACATCGATTCGCGGAGACAGCTAGCCCCACTAATGAAAAACTGTTTTTT. The chain has TRBV4-3 and TRBJ1-4, with D perhaps matching TRBD1 (5 bases). The CDR3 consists of 21 residues. V dropped 2 bases and J dropped 2 bases, with 27 bases sitting between them. Germline CDR1 reads LGHNA; CDR2 reads YSLEER.

The J gene is TRBJ2-7, the V gene TRBV4-1; 9 nucleotides match TRBD1. The germline CDR1 and CDR2 sequences are MGHRA and YSYEKL. This CDR3 spans 17 amino acids. V was pared by 0 bases and J by 1 base, with 7 bases of the junction left unmatched. CDR3 DNA: TGCGCCAGCAGCCAAGAAGGACAGGGGTTACTTTCCTACGAGCAGTACTTC. Its protein product is CASSQEGQGLLSYEQYF.

The chain links TRBV7-2 to TRBJ2-7; TRBD1 is a possible D gene (6 bases). This CDR3 region has 15 residues. CDR1 is SGHTA, CDR2 FQGNSA, per germline. The V and J ends lost 3 bases and 6 bases respectively, with 18 bases between them. The CDR3 coding sequence is TGTGCCAGCAGCTTTTGGGACACCGCTTTCGCCGAGCAGTACTTC. It encodes CASSFWDTAFAEQYF.

The genes are TRBV2 and TRBJ1-5; 8 bases map to TRBD1. The CDR3 length is 16 residues. The J segment lost 3 bases and the V segment lost 3 bases, leaving 7 bases of the junction unmatched. CDR1 SNHLY and CDR2 FYNNEI come from the germline V gene. The CDR3 is CASSDLTGGPNQPQHF. The CDR3 DNA reads TGTGCCAGCAGTGATTTAACAGGGGGGCCCAATCAGCCCCAGCATTTT.

The CDR3 DNA sequence: TGTGCCAGCAGTCCCAGGGGGGGGAGCGGGGAGCTGTTTTTT. It translates to CASSPRGGSGELFF. The rearrangement links TRBV28 to TRBJ2-2; D is perhaps TRBD1 or TRBD2 (7 bases each). The V gene lost 5 bases and the J gene lost 7 bases, with 14 bases spanning the gap. The CDR3 sequence is 14 residues long. From germline, CDR1 is MDHEN and CDR2 SYDVKM.

The chain is built from TRBV21-1 and TRBJ2-1; the table's D call TRBD1 went unverified against the DNA. TRBV21-1 is a pseudogene segment. The CDR3 totals 18 residues. CDR3 region: CASSKIKVGDRGRDEQFF. CDR3 sequence (DNA): TGTGCCAGCAGCAAGATTAAGGTCGGGGACAGGGGTAGGGATGAGCAGTTCTTC.

The chain combines TRBV28 with TRBJ2-1, with unresolved D. V gave up 6 bases and J gave up 5 bases, with 14 bases separating them. This CDR3 has 14 amino acids. In germline, CDR1 is MDHEN, CDR2 SYDVKM. The CDR3 loop reads CASSDVLGNNEQFF. In DNA, the CDR3 is TGTGCCAGCAGCGACGTCCTGGGGAACAATGAGCAGTTCTTC.

This clone was seen a single time. The chain carries TRBV4-3 and TRBJ1-1, with TRBD1 as a possible D gene (5 bases). This CDR3 comprises 14 residues. Germline loops: CDR1 LGHNA, CDR2 YSLEER. V was cut by 0 bases and J by 4 bases, with 9 bases left in between. CDR3 sequence reads: CASSQDRGFTEAFF. In nucleotides, the CDR3 is TGCGCCAGCAGCCAAGATAGGGGTTTCACTGAAGCTTTCTTT.

This clone appeared a few times. The V and J genes are TRBV9 and TRBJ1-5, with 9 positions matching TRBD1. J was trimmed by 4 bases and V by 4 bases; bases with no gene match: 6. CDR1 and CDR2 (germline): SGDLS, YYNGEE. The CDR3 extends over 15 amino acids. DNA of the CDR3: TGTGCCAGCAGCCCAGGACAGGGGCGTAATCAGCCCCAGCATTTT. It encodes CASSPGQGRNQPQHF. Supplemented by reference TRBV9 and TRBJ1-5, the full variable domain reads DSGVTQTPKHLITATGQRVTLRCSPRSGDLSVYWYQQSLDQGLQFLIQYYNGEERAKGNILERFSAQQFPDLHSELNLSSLELGDSALYFCASSPGQGRNQPQHFGDGTRLSIL.

This clone has only one observation. This chain uses TRBV5-1 with TRBJ1-1, with 8 bases matching TRBD1. The ends lost 2 bases at V and 1 base at J; junction bases unmatched: 1. CDR1 SGHRS and CDR2 YFSETQ come from the germline V gene. There are 14 residues in the CDR3. The CDR3 loop reads CASSFTGGNTEAFF. CDR3 in DNA: TGCGCCAGCAGCTTTACAGGGGGGAACACTGAAGCTTTCTTT. Based on the CDR3 plus reference TRBV5-1 and TRBJ1-1, the full variable domain is KAGVTQTPRYLIKTRGQQVTLSCSPISGHRSVSWYQQTPGQGLQFLFEYFSETQRNKGNFPGRFSGRQFSNSRSEMNVSTLELGDSALYLCASSFTGGNTEAFFGQGTRLTVV.

The chain recombines TRBV6-5 with TRBJ2-1, with a possible D match to TRBD2 (6 bases). This CDR3 has 14 amino acids. V lost 5 bases, J lost 4 bases, and 12 bases lay in between. The germline CDR1 and CDR2 sequences are MNHEY and SVGAGI. The CDR3 spells CASSKGGPYNEQFF. In DNA, the CDR3 is TGTGCCAGCAGTAAGGGAGGACCTTACAATGAGCAGTTCTTC.

The chain uses TRBV4-1 and TRBJ1-1, with D unresolved. Trimming removed 3 bases from V and 1 base from J, with 12 bases in between. The CDR3 contains 15 residues. In germline, CDR1 is MGHRA, CDR2 YSYEKL. This chain's CDR3 is CASSQPKHRNTEAFF. In DNA, the CDR3 is TGCGCCAGCAGCCAGCCCAAACACCGGAACACTGAAGCTTTCTTT.

V is TRBV4-1 and J is TRBJ2-7, with a tentative D call TRBD2 (5 bases). V was cut by 4 bases and J by 0 bases, with 19 bases left in between. Germline loops: CDR1 MGHRA, CDR2 YSYEKL. The CDR3 is 17 amino acids. This chain's CDR3 is CASSLFDRTGSSYEQYF. In nucleotides, the CDR3 is TGCGCCAGCAGCCTCTTCGATCGGACGGGGAGCTCCTACGAGCAGTACTTC.

The chain recombines TRBV11-1 with TRBJ2-7, with 10 bases fitting TRBD2. There are 15 residues in the CDR3. V was clipped by 1 base and J by 4 bases; unmatched bases: 4. Germline V lookup: CDR1 SGHAT, CDR2 FQDESV (reference sequence). CDR3 residues: CASSLELTSGYEQYF. Written as DNA, the CDR3 is TGTGCCAGCAGCTTAGAATTGACTAGCGGGTACGAGCAGTACTTC.

The V call is TRBV28, the J call TRBJ2-1; 14 nucleotides align to TRBD2. Germline loops: CDR1 MDHEN, CDR2 SYDVKM. The CDR3 runs to 21 residues. Trimming at V came to 2 bases and at J to 1 base, leaving 13 bases not matched to a gene. Here the CDR3 DNA reads TGTGCCAGCAGTTTACCCGGGGGGGGACTAGCGGGAGTTCGGTCCTACAATGAGCAGTTCTTC. Protein sequence: CASSLPGGGLAGVRSYNEQFF.

This clone was seen once. A junction boundary mismatches the germline segment, possibly from a read error. The chain joins TRBV10-3 to TRBJ2-1; a possible D gene is TRBD2 (5 bases). CDR3 length equals 12 residues. From germline, CDR1 is ENHRY and CDR2 SYGVKD. The CDR3 loop reads CAISALAGDPLF. CDR3 sequence (DNA): TGTGCCATCAGCGCACTTGCGGGCGACCCCCTCTTC.

CDR3 sequence reads: CASGRNRGEQYF. The CDR3 coding sequence is TGTGCTAGTGGGCGTAACAGGGGCGAGCAGTACTTC. The gene calls are TRBV12-5 and TRBJ2-7; 7 bases fit TRBD1. This CDR3 contains 12 residues. J lost 6 bases, V lost 6 bases, and 5 bases had no gene match. The germline V gene has CDR1 LGHNT and CDR2 FRNRAP.

The chain joins TRBV27 to TRBJ1-1, with 7 positions matching TRBD1. There are 18 residues in the CDR3. Germline V lookup: CDR1 MNHEY, CDR2 SMNVEV (reference sequence). After removal of 7 bases from V and 3 bases from J, the junction contained 20 bases not matched to a gene. CDR3 amino acids: CASTRLGQLHPRDTEAFF. In DNA form, the CDR3 reads TGTGCCAGCACTCGATTGGGACAGCTCCACCCGCGGGACACTGAAGCTTTCTTT.

This chain links TRBV19 with TRBJ2-5; the D gene is possibly TRBD2 (7 bases). This CDR3 region has 16 residues. Germline V CDR1 and CDR2: LNHDA, SQIVND (reference sequence). V was pared by 4 bases and J by 1 base, with 16 bases between. CDR3 in amino acids: CASSTRRGGTQETQYF. The CDR3 DNA is TGTGCCAGTAGTACCCGAAGGGGGGGCACCCAAGAGACCCAGTACTTC.

This clone was found once. The V gene is TRBV6-1, the J gene TRBJ1-1; D ambiguous. The length of the CDR3 is 16 residues. V was clipped by 0 bases and J by 5 bases, with 16 bases between them. Germline lookup yields CDR1 MNHNS and CDR2 SASEGT. This CDR3 reads CASSEALYSSSTEAFF. The CDR3 nucleotides are TGTGCCAGCAGTGAAGCGCTTTACAGTTCATCAACTGAAGCTTTCTTT.

This clone has more than one count but fewer than ten. The chain links TRBV25-1 to TRBJ1-1; perhaps TRBD1 as D (6 bases). The CDR3 sequence is 13 residues long. CDR1 and CDR2 (germline): MGHDK, SYGVNS. Trimming took off 6 bases at V and 3 bases at J, with 11 bases between the two ends. The CDR3 here is CASSWGQDTEAFF. CDR3 coding DNA: TGTGCCAGCAGCTGGGGACAAGACACTGAAGCTTTCTTT.

The chain employs TRBV27 and TRBJ1-2, with 8 bases aligning to TRBD1. CDR1 is MNHEY, CDR2 SMNVEV, per germline (reference sequence). The CDR3 loop spans 14 amino acids. J lost 7 bases, V lost 2 bases, and 6 bases had no gene match. CDR3 region: CASSLTQGASGYTF. The CDR3 coding sequence is TGTGCCAGCAGTTTAACCCAGGGGGCGAGTGGCTACACCTTC.

Points on this clone: At one end, the junction sequence differs from germline, possibly due to a read error. The V and J genes are TRBV7-9 and TRBJ2-7; D remains unclear. The CDR3 consists of 14 residues. Germline values: CDR1 SEHNR, CDR2 FQNEAQ (reference sequence). This CDR3 is CASSLAGSSYAQYF. The CDR3 nucleotides read TGTGCCAGCAGCTTAGCGGGCAGCTCCTACGCGCAGTACTTC.

The V gene is TRBV19, the J gene TRBJ1-1, with D tentatively TRBD1 (5 bases). Trimming removed 4 bases from V and 4 bases from J, with 10 bases in between. This CDR3 region has 13 residues. Germline V lookup: CDR1 LNHDA, CDR2 SQIVND (reference sequence). This CDR3 is CASSTGTATEAFF. The CDR3 nucleotides are TGTGCCAGTAGTACAGGGACCGCCACTGAAGCTTTCTTT.

V gene TRBV9 combines with J gene TRBJ2-5; 11 bases are a match to TRBD2. The germline V gene has CDR1 SGDLS and CDR2 YYNGEE. This CDR3 is built from 16 residues. The J segment lost 4 bases and the V segment lost 0 bases, leaving 5 bases of the junction unmatched. CDR3 protein: CASSVGLAGKGETQYF. Written as DNA, the CDR3 is TGTGCCAGCAGCGTAGGACTAGCGGGGAAGGGAGAGACCCAGTACTTC.